This TCR beta chain is drawn from a study of blood T cell repertoires in COVID-19. Study at large: Italy, Spain and the United States were the sources of the convalescent and acute COVID-19 samples. In each case, the material was cDNA or gDNA derived from T cells, B-cell-depleted T cells, or PBMCs.

V was trimmed by 5 bases and J by 7 bases, leaving 17 bases between them. This CDR3 has 15 residues. Looked up from germline, CDR1 is SGHTA and CDR2 is FQGTGA. TCRdb keeps only in-frame clones here, not all; method: immunoSEQ multiplex PCR. The sample yields around 100,000 clones, roughly 81% seen once. V gene TRBV7-3 combines with J gene TRBJ2-2; D not certain. The sequence came from a man in his forties with active or convalescent COVID-19. The material sequenced was peripheral blood. The CDR3 DNA is TGTGCCAGCAGCCCAATTGCCGGGTCCCTCGGGGAGCTGTTTTTT. It is translated as CASSPIAGSLGELFF.